This T cell receptor (beta chain) was found in a study of human thymus T cells. General study findings and limits: Gene usage for V and J segments appeared biased in thymic and blood repertoires. Unrelated people showed highly overlapping thymic repertoires, related research reported.

A word on this clone: Its target is unknown.

CDR1 is MDHEN, CDR2 SYDVKM, per germline. The CDR3 runs 16 residues. V lost 1 base and J lost 0, with 13 bases in between. Resections from corrective heart surgery supplied the thymus tissue. Generated by immunoSEQ multiplex PCR, the TCRdb table keeps only in-frame clones and is missing some. The profile shows some 80,000 clones, around 96% of them singletons. What was sequenced was thymus tissue. The chain couples TRBV28 to TRBJ2-7; tentative D call: TRBD1 (5 bases). This sequence originates from a boy less than two years old with a congenital heart defect but otherwise immunologically healthy. This chain's CDR3 is CASSLSWQGLSYEQYF. The CDR3 nucleotides read TGTGCCAGCAGTTTATCTTGGCAGGGCCTCTCCTACGAGCAGTACTTC.